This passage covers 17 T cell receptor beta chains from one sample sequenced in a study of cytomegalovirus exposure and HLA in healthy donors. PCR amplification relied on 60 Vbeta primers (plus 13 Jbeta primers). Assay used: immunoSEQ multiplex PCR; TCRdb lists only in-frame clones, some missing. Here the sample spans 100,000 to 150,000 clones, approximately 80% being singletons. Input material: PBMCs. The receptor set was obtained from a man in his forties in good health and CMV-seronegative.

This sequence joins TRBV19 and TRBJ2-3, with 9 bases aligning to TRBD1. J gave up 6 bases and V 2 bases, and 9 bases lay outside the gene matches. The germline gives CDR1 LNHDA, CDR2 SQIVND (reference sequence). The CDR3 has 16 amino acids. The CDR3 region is CASSITPGQGSDTQYF. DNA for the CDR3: TGTGCCAGTAGTATAACTCCGGGACAGGGTTCTGATACGCAGTATTTT.

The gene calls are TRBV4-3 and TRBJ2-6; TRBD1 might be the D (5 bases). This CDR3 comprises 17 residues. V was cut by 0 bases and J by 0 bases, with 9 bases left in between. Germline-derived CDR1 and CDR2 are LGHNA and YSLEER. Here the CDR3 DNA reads TGCGCCAGCAGCCAAGATCAGGGTTTCTCTGGGGCCAACGTCCTGACTTTC. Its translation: CASSQDQGFSGANVLTF.

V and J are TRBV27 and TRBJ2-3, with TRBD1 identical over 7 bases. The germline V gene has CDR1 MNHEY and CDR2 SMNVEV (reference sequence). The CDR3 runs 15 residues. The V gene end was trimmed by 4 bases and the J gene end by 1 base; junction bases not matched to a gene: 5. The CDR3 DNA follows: TGTGCCAGCAGTTCCCCCCAGGGGGGCACAGATACGCAGTATTTT. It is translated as CASSSPQGGTDTQYF.

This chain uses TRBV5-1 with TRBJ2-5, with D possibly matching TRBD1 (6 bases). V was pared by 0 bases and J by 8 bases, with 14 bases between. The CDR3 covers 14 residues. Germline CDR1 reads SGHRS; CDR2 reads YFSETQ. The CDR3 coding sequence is TGCGCCAGCAGCTTGGACTCTGGGGACAACACCCAGTACTTC. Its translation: CASSLDSGDNTQYF.

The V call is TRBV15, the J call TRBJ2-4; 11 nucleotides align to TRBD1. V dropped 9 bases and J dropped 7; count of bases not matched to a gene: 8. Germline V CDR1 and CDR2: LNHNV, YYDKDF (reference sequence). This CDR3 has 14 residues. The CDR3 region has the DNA TGTGCCACAGCGGAAGGACAGGGGGCCAACATTCAGTACTTC. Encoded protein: CATAEGQGANIQYF.

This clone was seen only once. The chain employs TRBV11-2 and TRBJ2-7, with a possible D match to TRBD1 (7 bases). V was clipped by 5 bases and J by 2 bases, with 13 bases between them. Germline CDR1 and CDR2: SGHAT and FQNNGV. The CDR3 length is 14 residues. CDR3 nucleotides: TGTGCCAGCAGCGTAGGGGGGACAGCCTACGAGCAGTACTTC. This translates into CASSVGGTAYEQYF.

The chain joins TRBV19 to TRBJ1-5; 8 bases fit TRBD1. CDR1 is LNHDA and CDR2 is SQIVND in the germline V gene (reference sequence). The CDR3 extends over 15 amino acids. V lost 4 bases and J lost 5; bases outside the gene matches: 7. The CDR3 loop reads CASSRDRTRDQPQHF. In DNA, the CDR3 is TGTGCCAGTAGTAGGGACAGGACCCGGGATCAGCCCCAGCATTTT.

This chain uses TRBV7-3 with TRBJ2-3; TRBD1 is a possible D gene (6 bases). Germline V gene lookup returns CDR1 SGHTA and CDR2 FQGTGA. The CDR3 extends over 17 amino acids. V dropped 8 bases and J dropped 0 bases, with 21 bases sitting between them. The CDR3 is CASAFETGGCSTDTQYF. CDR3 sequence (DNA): TGTGCCAGCGCATTTGAGACAGGTGGATGTAGCACAGATACGCAGTATTTT. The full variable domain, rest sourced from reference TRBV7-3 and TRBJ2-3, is GAGVSQTPSNKVTEKGKYVELRCDPISGHTALYWYRQSLGQGPEFLIYFQGTGAADDSGLPNDRFFAVRPEGSVSTLKIQRTERGDSAVYLCASAFETGGCSTDTQYFGPGTRLTVL.

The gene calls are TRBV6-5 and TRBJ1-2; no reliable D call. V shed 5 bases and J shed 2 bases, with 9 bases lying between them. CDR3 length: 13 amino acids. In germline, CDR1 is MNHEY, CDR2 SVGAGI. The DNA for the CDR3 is TGTGCCAGCAGTCGACGGGAGAACTATGGCTACACCTTC. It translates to CASSRRENYGYTF.

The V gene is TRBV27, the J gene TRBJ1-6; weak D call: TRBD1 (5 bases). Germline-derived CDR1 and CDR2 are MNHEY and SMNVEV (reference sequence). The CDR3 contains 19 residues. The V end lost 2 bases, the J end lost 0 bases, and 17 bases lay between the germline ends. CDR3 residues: CASSLGFGLGLSYNSPLHF. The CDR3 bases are TGTGCCAGCAGTTTAGGTTTTGGGTTGGGGCTCTCCTATAATTCACCCCTCCACTTT.

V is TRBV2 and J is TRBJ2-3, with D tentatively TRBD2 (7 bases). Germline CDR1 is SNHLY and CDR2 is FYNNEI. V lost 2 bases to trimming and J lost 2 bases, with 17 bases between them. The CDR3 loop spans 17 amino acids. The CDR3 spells CASSETGGGGLTDTQYF. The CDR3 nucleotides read TGTGCCAGCAGTGAAACTGGAGGGGGGGGGCTCACAGATACGCAGTATTTT.

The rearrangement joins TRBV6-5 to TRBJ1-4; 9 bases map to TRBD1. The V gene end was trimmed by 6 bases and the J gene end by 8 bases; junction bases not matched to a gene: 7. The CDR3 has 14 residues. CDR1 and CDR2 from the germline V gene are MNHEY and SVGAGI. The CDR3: CASRTGTGNEKLFF. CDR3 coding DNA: TGTGCCAGCAGAACCGGGACAGGGAACGAAAAACTGTTTTTT.

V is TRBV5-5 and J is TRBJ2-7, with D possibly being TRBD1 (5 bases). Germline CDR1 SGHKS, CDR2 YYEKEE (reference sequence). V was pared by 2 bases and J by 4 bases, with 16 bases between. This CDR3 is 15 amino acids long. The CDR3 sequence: CASSLNPTGLYEQYF. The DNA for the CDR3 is TGTGCCAGCAGCTTAAACCCCACAGGATTGTACGAGCAGTACTTC. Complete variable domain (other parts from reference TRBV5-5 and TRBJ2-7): DAGVTQSPTHLIKTRGQQVTLRCSPISGHKSVSWYQQVLGQGPQFIFQYYEKEERGRGNFPDRFSARQFPNYSSELNVNALLLGDSALYLCASSLNPTGLYEQYFGPGTRLTVT.

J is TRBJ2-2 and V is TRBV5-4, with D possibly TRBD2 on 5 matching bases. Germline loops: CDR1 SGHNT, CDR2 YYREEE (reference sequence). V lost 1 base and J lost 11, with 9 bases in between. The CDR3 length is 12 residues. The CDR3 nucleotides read TGTGCCAGCAGCTTGTATCCGGGAGAGCTGTTTTTT. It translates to CASSLYPGELFF.

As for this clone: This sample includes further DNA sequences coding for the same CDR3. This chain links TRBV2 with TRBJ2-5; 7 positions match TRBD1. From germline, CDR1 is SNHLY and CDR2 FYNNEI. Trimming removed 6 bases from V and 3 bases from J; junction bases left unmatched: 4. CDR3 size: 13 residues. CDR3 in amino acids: CASSRDSEETQYF. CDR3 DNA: TGTGCCAGCAGCCGGGACAGTGAAGAGACCCAGTACTTC.

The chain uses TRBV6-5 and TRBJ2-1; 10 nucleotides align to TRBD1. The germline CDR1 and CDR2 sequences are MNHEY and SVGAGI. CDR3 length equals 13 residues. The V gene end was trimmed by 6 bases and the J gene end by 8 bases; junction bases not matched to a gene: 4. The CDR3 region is CASRDRGFDEQFF. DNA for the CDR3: TGTGCCAGCAGGGACAGGGGGTTCGATGAGCAGTTCTTC.

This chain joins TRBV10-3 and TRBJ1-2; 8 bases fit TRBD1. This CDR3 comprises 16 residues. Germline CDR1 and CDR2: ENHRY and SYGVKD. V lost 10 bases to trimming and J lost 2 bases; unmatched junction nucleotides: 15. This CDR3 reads CATGQWEGQVNYGYTF. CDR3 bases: TGTGCCACCGGCCAGTGGGAGGGACAGGTGAACTATGGCTACACCTTC.